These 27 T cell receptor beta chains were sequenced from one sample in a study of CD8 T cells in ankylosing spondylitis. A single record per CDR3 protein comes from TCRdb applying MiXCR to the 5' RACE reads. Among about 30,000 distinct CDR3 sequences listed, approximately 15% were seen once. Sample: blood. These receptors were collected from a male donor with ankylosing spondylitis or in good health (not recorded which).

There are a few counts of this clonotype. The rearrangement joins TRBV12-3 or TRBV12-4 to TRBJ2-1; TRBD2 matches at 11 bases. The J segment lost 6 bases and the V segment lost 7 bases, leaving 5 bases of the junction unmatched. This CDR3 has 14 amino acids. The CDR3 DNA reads TGTGCCAGCACCGGGACTAGCGGATTCAATGAGCAGTTCTTC. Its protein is CASTGTSGFNEQFF.

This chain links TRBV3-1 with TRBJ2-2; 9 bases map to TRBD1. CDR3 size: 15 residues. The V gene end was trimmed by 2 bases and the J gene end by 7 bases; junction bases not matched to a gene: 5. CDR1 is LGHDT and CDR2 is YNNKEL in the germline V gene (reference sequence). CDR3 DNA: TGTGCCAGCAGCCAAACAGGGGGCTATGGCGGGGAGCTGTTTTTT. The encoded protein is CASSQTGGYGGELFF.

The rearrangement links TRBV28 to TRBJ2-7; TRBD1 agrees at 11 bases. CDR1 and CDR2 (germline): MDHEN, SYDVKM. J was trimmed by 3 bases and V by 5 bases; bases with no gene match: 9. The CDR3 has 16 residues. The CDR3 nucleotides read TGTGCCAGCAGTACCGGTCCGGGACAGGGGGACTACGAGCAGTACTTC. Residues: CASSTGPGQGDYEQYF.

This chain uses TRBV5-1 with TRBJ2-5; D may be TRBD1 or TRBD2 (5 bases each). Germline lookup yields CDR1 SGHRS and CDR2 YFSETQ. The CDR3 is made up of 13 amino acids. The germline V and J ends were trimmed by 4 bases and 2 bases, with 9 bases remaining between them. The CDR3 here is CASSKGPQETQYF. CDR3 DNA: TGCGCCAGCAGCAAGGGACCTCAAGAGACCCAGTACTTC. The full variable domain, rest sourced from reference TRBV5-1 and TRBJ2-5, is KAGVTQTPRYLIKTRGQQVTLSCSPISGHRSVSWYQQTPGQGLQFLFEYFSETQRNKGNFPGRFSGRQFSNSRSEMNVSTLELGDSALYLCASSKGPQETQYFGPGTRLLVL.

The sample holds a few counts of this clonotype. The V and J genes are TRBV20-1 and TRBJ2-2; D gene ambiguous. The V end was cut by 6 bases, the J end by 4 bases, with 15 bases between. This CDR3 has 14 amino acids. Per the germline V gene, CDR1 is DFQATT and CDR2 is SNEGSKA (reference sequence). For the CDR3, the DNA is TGCAGTGCCCGAAGGAGCAGACTCACCGGGGAGCTGTTTTTT. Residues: CSARRSRLTGELFF.

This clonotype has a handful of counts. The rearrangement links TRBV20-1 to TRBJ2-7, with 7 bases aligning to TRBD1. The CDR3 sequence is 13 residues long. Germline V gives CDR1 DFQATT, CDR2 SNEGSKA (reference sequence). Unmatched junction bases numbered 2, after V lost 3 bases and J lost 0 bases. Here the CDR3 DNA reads TGCAGTGCTAGCCCAGGGGGCTCCTACGAGCAGTACGTC. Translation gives CSASPGGSYEQYV.

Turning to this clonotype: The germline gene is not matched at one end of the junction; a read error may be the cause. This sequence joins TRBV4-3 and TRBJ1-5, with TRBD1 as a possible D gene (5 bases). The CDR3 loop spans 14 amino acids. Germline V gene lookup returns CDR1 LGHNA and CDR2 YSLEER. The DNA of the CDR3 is TGCGCCTGCAGCCCCCGGGGGGGTGGCCAGCCCCAGCATTTT. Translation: CACSPRGGGQPQHF.

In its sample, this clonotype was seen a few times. The CDR3 DNA reads TGTGCCAGCAGTGAAGCTAGCGGGGGCTCCTACGAGCAGTACGTC. Its protein product is CASSEASGGSYEQYV. The rearrangement joins TRBV6-1 to TRBJ2-7; 9 bases align to TRBD2. The trim removed 0 bases at V and 0 bases at J, leaving 0 bases unmatched. This CDR3 contains 15 residues. Germline CDR1 MNHNS, CDR2 SASEGT.

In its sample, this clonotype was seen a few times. In DNA, the CDR3 is TGTGCCAGCAGTTTACCTAACCCCCCAGGGAGGGAGCTGTTTTTT. This translates into CASSLPNPPGRELFF. This chain uses TRBV27 with TRBJ2-2; maybe TRBD1 (5 bases). Trimming removed 2 bases at V and 9 bases at J, with 16 bases between. The CDR3 has 15 residues. CDR1 is MNHEY and CDR2 is SMNVEV in the germline V gene (reference sequence).

CDR3 amino acids: CASSEGPRRPTNEKLFF. CDR3 nucleotide sequence: TGCGCCAGCAGTGAAGGACCTCGGAGACCAACTAATGAAAAACTGTTTTTT. The chain uses TRBV10-1 and TRBJ1-4; D is ambiguous. Germline V gene data show CDR1 as WNHNN and CDR2 as SYGVQD (reference sequence). Between the trimmed V and J ends, which lost 3 bases and 0 bases, there was a span of 14 bases. The CDR3 spans 17 residues.

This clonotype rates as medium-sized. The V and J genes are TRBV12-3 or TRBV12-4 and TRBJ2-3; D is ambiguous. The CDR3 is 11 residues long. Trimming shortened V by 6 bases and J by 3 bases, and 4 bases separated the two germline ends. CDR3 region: CASSLTDTQYF. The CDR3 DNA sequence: TGTGCCAGCAGCTTAACAGATACGCAGTATTTT.

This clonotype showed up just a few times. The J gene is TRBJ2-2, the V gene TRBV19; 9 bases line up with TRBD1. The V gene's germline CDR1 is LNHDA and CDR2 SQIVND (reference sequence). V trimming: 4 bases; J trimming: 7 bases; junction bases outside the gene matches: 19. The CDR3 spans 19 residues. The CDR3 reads CASSSPPTGGAYGVGELFF. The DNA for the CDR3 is TGTGCCAGTAGTAGCCCCCCCACAGGGGGCGCGTACGGTGTCGGGGAGCTGTTTTTT.

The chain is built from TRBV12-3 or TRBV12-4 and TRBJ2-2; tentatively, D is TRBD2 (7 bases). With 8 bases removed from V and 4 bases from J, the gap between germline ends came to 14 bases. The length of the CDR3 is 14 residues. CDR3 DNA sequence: TGTGCCAGCTGGGGGGGGCGGTTCACCGGGGAGCTGTTTTTT. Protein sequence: CASWGGRFTGELFF.

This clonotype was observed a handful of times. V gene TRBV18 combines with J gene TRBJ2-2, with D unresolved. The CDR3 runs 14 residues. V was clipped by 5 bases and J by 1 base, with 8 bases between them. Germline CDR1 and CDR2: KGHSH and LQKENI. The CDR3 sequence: CASSKEGNTGELFF. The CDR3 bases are TGTGCCAGCTCAAAAGAAGGGAACACCGGGGAGCTGTTTTTT.

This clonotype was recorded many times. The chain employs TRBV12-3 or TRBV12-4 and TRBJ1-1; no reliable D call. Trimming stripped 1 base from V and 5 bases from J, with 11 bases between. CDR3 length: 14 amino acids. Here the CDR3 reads CASSLVGRGTEAFF. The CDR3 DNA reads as TGTGCCAGCAGTTTAGTTGGCAGAGGTACTGAAGCTTTCTTT.

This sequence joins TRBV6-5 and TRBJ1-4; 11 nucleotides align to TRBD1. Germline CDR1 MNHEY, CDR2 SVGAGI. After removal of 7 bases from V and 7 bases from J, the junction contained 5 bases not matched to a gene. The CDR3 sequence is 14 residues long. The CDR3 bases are TGTGCCAGCAAGGGCGGGACAGGGGGTGAAAAACTGTTTTTT. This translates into CASKGGTGGEKLFF.

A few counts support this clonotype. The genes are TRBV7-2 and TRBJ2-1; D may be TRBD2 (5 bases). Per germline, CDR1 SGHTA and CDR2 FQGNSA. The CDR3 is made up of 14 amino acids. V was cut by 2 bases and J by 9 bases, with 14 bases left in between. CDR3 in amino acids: CASSLSGSLGEQFF. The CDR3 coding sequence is TGTGCCAGCAGCTTAAGCGGTTCCTTGGGTGAGCAGTTCTTC.

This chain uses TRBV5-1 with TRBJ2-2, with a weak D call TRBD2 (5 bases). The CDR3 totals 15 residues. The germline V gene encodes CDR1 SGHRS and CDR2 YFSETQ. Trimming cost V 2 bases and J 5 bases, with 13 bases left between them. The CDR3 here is CASSFREGRTGELFF. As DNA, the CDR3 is TGCGCCAGCAGCTTTCGAGAGGGTAGAACCGGGGAGCTGTTTTTT.

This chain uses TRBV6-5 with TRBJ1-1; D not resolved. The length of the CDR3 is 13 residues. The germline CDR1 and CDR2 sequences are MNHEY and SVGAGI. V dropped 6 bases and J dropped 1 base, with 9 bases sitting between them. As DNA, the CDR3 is TGTGCCAGCAGATTGACCCAGAACACTGAAGCTTTCTTT. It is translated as CASRLTQNTEAFF.

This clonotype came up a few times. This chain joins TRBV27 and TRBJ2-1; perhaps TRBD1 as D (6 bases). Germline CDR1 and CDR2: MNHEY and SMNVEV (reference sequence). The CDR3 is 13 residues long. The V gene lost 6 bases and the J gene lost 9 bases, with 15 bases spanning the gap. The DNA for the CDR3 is TGTGCCAGCAGGGGAACAGGGTTCAGTGAGCAGTTCTTC. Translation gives CASRGTGFSEQFF.

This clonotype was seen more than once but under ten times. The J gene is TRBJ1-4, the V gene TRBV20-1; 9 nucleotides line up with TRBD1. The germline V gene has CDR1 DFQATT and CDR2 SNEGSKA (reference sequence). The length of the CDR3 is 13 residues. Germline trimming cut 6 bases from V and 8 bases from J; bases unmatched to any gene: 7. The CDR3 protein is CSASGQGGEKLFF. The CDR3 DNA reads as TGCAGTGCGTCGGGACAGGGTGGCGAAAAACTGTTTTTT.

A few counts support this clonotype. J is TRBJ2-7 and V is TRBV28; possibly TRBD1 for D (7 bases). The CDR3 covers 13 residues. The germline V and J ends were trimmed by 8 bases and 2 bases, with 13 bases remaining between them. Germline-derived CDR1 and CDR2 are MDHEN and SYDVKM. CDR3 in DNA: TGTGCCAGCTTTACAGGGGAGGCCTACGAGCAGTACTTC. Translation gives CASFTGEAYEQYF.

The CDR3 nucleotides are TGCGCCAGCAGCGATAACACAGGGGCCGGGGAGCTGTTTTTT. Protein product: CASSDNTGAGELFF. V and J are TRBV5-1 and TRBJ2-2; 7 bases fit TRBD1. Per the germline V gene, CDR1 is SGHRS and CDR2 is YFSETQ. The trim removed 4 bases at V and 6 bases at J, leaving 6 bases unmatched. The CDR3 is made up of 14 amino acids. Together with reference TRBV5-1 and TRBJ2-2, the CDR3 gives the full variable domain: KAGVTQTPRYLIKTRGQQVTLSCSPISGHRSVSWYQQTPGQGLQFLFEYFSETQRNKGNFPGRFSGRQFSNSRSEMNVSTLELGDSALYLCASSDNTGAGELFFGEGSRLTVL.

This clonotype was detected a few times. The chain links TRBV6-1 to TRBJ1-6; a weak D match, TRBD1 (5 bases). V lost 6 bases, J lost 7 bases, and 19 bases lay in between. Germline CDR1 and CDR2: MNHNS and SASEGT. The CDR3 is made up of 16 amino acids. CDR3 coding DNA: TGTGCCAGCAGATCAACAAGTGGGGCCACCAATTCACCCCTCCACTTT. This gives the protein CASRSTSGATNSPLHF.

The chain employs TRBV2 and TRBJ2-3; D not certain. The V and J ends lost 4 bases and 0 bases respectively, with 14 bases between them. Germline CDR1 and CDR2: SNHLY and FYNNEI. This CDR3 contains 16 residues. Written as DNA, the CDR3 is TGTGCCAGCAGTGGGGGTGCAGGAGCTAGCACAGATACGCAGTATTTT. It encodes CASSGGAGASTDTQYF.

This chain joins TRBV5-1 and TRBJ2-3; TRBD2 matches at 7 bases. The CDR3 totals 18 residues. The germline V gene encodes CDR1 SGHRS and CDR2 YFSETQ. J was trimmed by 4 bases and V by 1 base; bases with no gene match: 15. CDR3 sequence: CASSLPLVVAGSADTQYF. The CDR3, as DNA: TGCGCCAGCAGCTTGCCCCTAGTGGTAGCGGGTTCCGCAGATACGCAGTATTTT.

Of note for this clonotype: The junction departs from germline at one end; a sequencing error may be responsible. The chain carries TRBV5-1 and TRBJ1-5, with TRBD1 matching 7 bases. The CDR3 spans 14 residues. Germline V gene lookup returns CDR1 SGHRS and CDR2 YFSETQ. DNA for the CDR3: TGCGCCAGCAGTCTAGGGGGCAGCAATCAGCCCCGGCATTTT. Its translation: CASSLGGSNQPRHF. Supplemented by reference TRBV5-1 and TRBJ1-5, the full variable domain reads KAGVTQTPRYLIKTRGQQVTLSCSPISGHRSVSWYQQTPGQGLQFLFEYFSETQRNKGNFPGRFSGRQFSNSRSEMNVSTLELGDSALYLCASSLGGSNQPRHFGDGTRLSIL.